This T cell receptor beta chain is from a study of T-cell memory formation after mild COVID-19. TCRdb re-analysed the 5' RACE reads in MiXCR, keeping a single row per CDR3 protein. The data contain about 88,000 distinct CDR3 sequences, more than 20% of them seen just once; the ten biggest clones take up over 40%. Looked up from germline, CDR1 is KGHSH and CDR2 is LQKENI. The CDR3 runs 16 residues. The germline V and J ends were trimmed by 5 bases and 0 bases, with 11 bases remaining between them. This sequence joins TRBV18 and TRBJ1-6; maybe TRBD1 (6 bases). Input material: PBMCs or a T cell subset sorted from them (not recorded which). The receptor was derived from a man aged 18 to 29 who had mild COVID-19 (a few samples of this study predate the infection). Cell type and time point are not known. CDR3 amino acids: CASSNSGDSYNSPLHF. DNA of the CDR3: TGTGCCAGCTCAAACTCAGGGGACTCCTATAATTCACCCCTCCACTTT.